This T cell receptor beta chain is drawn from a study of blood T cell repertoires in COVID-19 (TCRdb year 2020). For the wider study: The collaborator samples originated in the United States, Italy and Spain and spanned the acute and convalescent phases of COVID-19. A de-identified subject ID, COVID-19 status, age in years and sex were almost always included in the sample metadata. The repertoires were made available in a free public database intended to serve as a resource for research on the immune response to SARS-CoV-2. Where HLA class I and class II types were available, the types were taken from metadata supplied by the sample provider, not from assay-based typing. Samples were obtained from the ongoing ImmuneRACE study (first 160 participants) and from 950 to 1,500 subjects provided by 6 global collaborators. Subjects who had been exposed to COVID-19, were actively infected with it, or had recovered from it provided the deeply sampled blood TCRbeta repertoires that made up the dataset. The material from the prospective study consisted of cDNA or gDNA derived from T cells, B-cell-depleted T cells, or PBMCs. On the study overall, not on this receptor specifically: Clinical and demographic metadata were provided uncurated, with the amount varying by source and participant.

Collaborating institutions collected whole blood in K2EDTA tubes following their own protocols. Collaborator samples were shipped for TCRbeta analysis as frozen whole blood, isolated PBMCs, or DNA extracted from either sample type. On this clone: The antigen this receptor binds is unknown. No much larger clone is present one base from it, and per-base qualities are unavailable.

TCRbeta CDR3 regions were amplified from genomic DNA by means of the immunoSEQ Assay, a bias-controlled multiplex PCR. The published analysis was carried out like this. Within the assay, amplification of reference gene primers was used to estimate how many nucleated cells each sample contained. Sequence reads were collapsed and filtered to measure the absolute abundance of every unique TCRbeta CDR3 rearrangement. For each sample, productive Simpson clonality was calculated as the square root of Simpson's diversity index across productive rearrangements. Not all clones reach the TCRdb copy of this immuneACCESS table, which keeps in-frame sequences only. Checked studies attribute under half of the gap to unresolved V genes and leave the rest unexplained. Clone size and the V and J calls come from that table; the DNA yielded D and trimming. In this sample the table shows about 68,000 clones, 80% of which occur a single time. The biggest ten clones account for approximately 12% of the sample.

This clonotype originated in a human donor in a cohort sampled during active COVID-19. The sample was peripheral blood.

The DNA sequence is TGCGCCAGCAGCTTGGTGCCAGGGGACTATGGCTACACCTTC. This is translated as CASSLVPGDYGYTF. The V gene is TRBV5-1 and the J gene is TRBJ1-2; possibly the D gene is TRBD1, per 6 matching bases. The CDR3 numbers 14 residues from cysteine through phenylalanine. The read is trimmed to its CDR3 DNA, 42 bases read in frame from base 1. CDR1 and CDR2 are read off the germline V gene as SGHRS and YFSETQ. Relative to germline, V is 0 bases shorter and J is 3 bases shorter, with 9 bases between their ends.